These 13 T cell receptor beta chains were sequenced from one sample in a study of CD8+ T cells in alopecia areata. The sequencing template was cDNA reverse transcribed from extracted RNA. Produced via immunoSEQ multiplex PCR; TCRdb's table is partial and in-frame only. This repertoire holds about 270,000 clones, and none appear only once. Combined cutaneous lymph node cells underwent sorting by CD4, CD8alpha, NKG2D, NKG2ACE and additional markers. The sample consisted of CD4+ T cells sorted from a lymph node. These receptors were obtained from a C3H/HeJ mouse with alopecia areata. The MHC haplotype of the strain is H2-k.

To note about this clone: Gene names follow the mouse nomenclature. With the read ending 4 residues before the CDR3 end, the germline J gene is used to fill in that end. Other DNA sequences in this sample translate to the same CDR3. This chain joins TRBV1 and TRBJ2-7, with TRBD1 matching over 7 bases. Germline loops: CDR1 NSQYPW, CDR2 LRSPGD (reference sequence). The V gene end was trimmed by 1 base and the J gene end by 0 bases; junction bases not matched to a gene: 3. CDR3 length: 15 amino acids. CDR3 amino acids: CTCSAAGQSSYEQYF. The sequenced part of the CDR3 DNA is TGCACCTGCAGTGCAGCGGGACAGAGCTCCTAT.

A note on this clone: Mouse gene names apply. The CDR3 is cut off 4 residues early in the read; its end comes from the germline J gene. Other DNA sequences in the same sample also yield this CDR3. J is TRBJ2-3 and V is TRBV19; 7 bases agree with TRBD2. The CDR3 is 15 residues long. J gave up 1 base and V 2 bases, and 4 bases lay outside the gene matches. The germline gives CDR1 FNHDT, CDR2 SITEND (reference sequence). The sequenced CDR3 bases are TGTGCCAGCAGTATGGGGGGGAGTGGTGCAGAA. It yields the protein CASSMGGSGAE. The complete CDR3 reads CASSMGGSGAETLYF.

This clone was seen only a few times. Gene names and germline match the mouse. The read terminates 3 residues before the CDR3 end, so the remaining end is supplied by the germline J gene. Other DNA sequences in this sample translate to the same CDR3. V and J are TRBV13-3 and TRBJ1-6; no clear D gene. TRBJ1-6 is recorded as an ORF, its role being uncertain. V was cut by 2 bases and J by 5 bases, with 5 bases left in between. The CDR3 has 13 amino acids. Germline V gene lookup returns CDR1 NNHDY and CDR2 SYVADS. CDR3 DNA (partial): TGTGCCAGCAGTGAACAGAATAATTCGCCC. Translation gives CASSEQNNSP. The whole CDR3 protein is CASSEQNNSPLYF.

For this clone: The gene names given are mouse names. The read terminates 4 residues ahead of where the CDR3 ends, so the germline J gene completes it. The rearrangement uses TRBV13-2 and TRBJ1-2; D call uncertain. The CDR3 runs 13 residues. V gave up 3 bases and J gave up 4 bases, with 10 bases separating them. Germline V gene lookup returns CDR1 NNHNN and CDR2 SYGAGS (reference sequence). The CDR3 is CASGGVEGSDYTF. The CDR3 DNA, read in part, is TGTGCCAGCGGTGGCGTCGAGGGCTCC.

This clone has more than one count but fewer than ten. This sequence may be a read error, since a much larger clone differs from it by one base. These gene names are mouse names. The DNA ends 4 residues before the CDR3 does, and the rest of the CDR3 is filled in from the germline J gene. The V and J genes are TRBV19 and TRBJ1-1, with 7 bases matching TRBD1. The CDR3 has 14 amino acids. J gave up 0 bases and V 5 bases, and 4 bases lay outside the gene matches. Germline V gene data show CDR1 as FNHDT and CDR2 as SITEND (reference sequence). The CDR3 loop reads CASRGDSANTEVFF. The CDR3 bases that were read are TGTGCCAGCAGGGGGGACAGTGCAAACACA.

The table lists this clone with a few counts. The gene names here belong to mouse. CDR3 DNA (partial): TGCACCTGCAGTGCAGATCGGAGGGGGCAGTATGCT. As protein: CTCSADRRGQYA. In full, the CDR3 reads CTCSADRRGQYAEQFF. The chain employs TRBV1 and TRBJ2-1, with D maybe TRBD1 (7 bases). The read gets to within 4 residues of the CDR3 end, and the germline J gene fills in the rest. Germline CDR1 reads NSQYPW; CDR2 reads LRSPGD (reference sequence). V lost 0 bases, J lost 4 bases, and 13 bases lay in between. This CDR3 spans 16 amino acids.

This clone was counted a few times. Gene names follow the mouse nomenclature. The sequence runs out 3 residues before the end of the CDR3; the remainder is reconstructed from the germline J gene. The chain carries TRBV19 and TRBJ1-6; TRBD1 agrees at 7 bases. TRBJ1-6 has ORF status, its function being uncertain. CDR3 length: 15 residues. Per the germline V gene, CDR1 is FNHDT and CDR2 is SITEND (reference sequence). V gave up 10 bases and J gave up 0 bases; unmatched junction bases: 7. This CDR3 is CAASQGLSYNSPLYF. The CDR3 bases that were read are TGTGCCGCTTCACAGGGGCTTTCCTATAATTCGCCC.

Comment on this clone: Here the gene names and germline are mouse. The read stops 4 residues short of the end of the CDR3; the missing end is completed from the germline J gene. The chain links TRBV1 to TRBJ1-2; D is possibly TRBD1 (6 bases). This CDR3 spans 14 amino acids. Germline assignment: CDR1 NSQYPW and CDR2 LRSPGD (reference sequence). The DNA read from the CDR3 is TGCACCTGCAGTGCAGTGGGACAAGAGTCC. Its translation is CTCSAVGQES. From start to end, the CDR3 is CTCSAVGQESDYTF.

About this clone: Genes and germline are mouse. The CDR3 end lies 4 residues beyond the end of the read and is filled in from the germline J gene. Other DNA sequences within the sample encode an identical CDR3. The chain links TRBV13-2 to TRBJ2-1, with TRBD2 matching 8 bases. J lost 1 base, V lost 0 bases, and 0 bases had no gene match. Germline loops: CDR1 NNHNN, CDR2 SYGAGS (reference sequence). This CDR3 contains 15 residues. The CDR3 loop is CASGDDWGNYAEQFF. The sequenced CDR3 bases are TGTGCCAGCGGTGATGACTGGGGGAACTATGCT.

This clone was found a few times. Each gene name is a mouse one. The read stops 4 residues short of the end of the CDR3; the missing end is completed from the germline J gene. The chain joins TRBV12-1 to TRBJ2-2; perhaps TRBD1 as D (6 bases). CDR1 is SGHSN and CDR2 is HYEKVE in the germline V gene. V lost 3 bases and J 0 bases, leaving 13 bases between the germline ends. The CDR3 runs to 16 residues. The sequenced part of the CDR3 DNA is TGTGCCAGCTCTATCTCCGGGACAACAAACACCGGG. Its translation: CASSISGTTNTG. The whole CDR3 protein is CASSISGTTNTGQLYF.

Comments on this clone: Genes and germline come from the mouse. Sequencing ends 4 residues short of the CDR3 end; the germline J gene provides the rest. The chain joins TRBV12-1 to TRBJ2-5; 11 bases agree with TRBD2. CDR1 is SGHSN and CDR2 is HYEKVE in the germline V gene. CDR3 length: 15 residues. CDR3 sequence reads: CASSLTGGARDTQYF. CDR3 DNA (partial): TGTGCCAGCTCTCTCACTGGGGGGGCGCGTGAC.

This clone was detected only a few times. Mouse germline and gene names are used. Read data end 4 residues before the CDR3 end; the end is taken from the germline J gene. V gene TRBV17 combines with J gene TRBJ2-4; 12 bases are shared with TRBD2. There are 17 residues in the CDR3. CDR1 is MNHDT and CDR2 is YYDKIL in the germline V gene. J lost 0 bases, V lost 5 bases, and 6 bases had no gene match. The CDR3 here is CASSPRLGGPSQNTLYF. The CDR3 DNA, read in part, is TGTGCTAGCAGTCCCCGACTGGGGGGGCCTAGTCAAAAC. Using reference TRBV17 and TRBJ2-4 for the parts outside the CDR3, the full variable domain is DTTVKQNPRYKLARVGKPVNLICSQTMNHDTMYWYQKKPNQAPKLLLFYYDKILNREADTFEKFQSSRPNNSFCSLYIGSAGLEYSAMYLCASSPRLGGPSQNTLYFGAGTRLSVL.

This clone was seen many times. Mouse names are used for the genes. Sequencing ends 4 residues short of the CDR3 end; the germline J gene provides the rest. Within the sample, other DNA sequences also encode this same CDR3. J is TRBJ2-3 and V is TRBV1; 9 bases map to TRBD2. J gave up 0 bases and V 4 bases, and 2 bases lay outside the gene matches. The length of the CDR3 is 15 residues. CDR1 NSQYPW and CDR2 LRSPGD come from the germline V gene (reference sequence). CDR3 in amino acids: CTCSGTGASAETLYF. CDR3 bases read: TGCACCTGCAGTGGGACTGGGGCTAGTGCAGAA.